Listed below are T cell receptor beta chains from one sample, sequenced in a study of tumor and adjacent non-tumor tissue in lung cancer. TCRdb passed the multiplex PCR reads through MiXCR, listing each CDR3 protein once. Of 200,000 or so distinct CDR3 sequences detected, over 55% appear once; the ten largest clones hold almost 25%. The sequencing input was lung tumor tissue. All receptors derive from a man aged 60-69 years with non-small cell lung cancer. Both conserved end residues are part of each CDR3. The order of the fields is J gene, clone size, V gene, D gene, CDR3 DNA, CDR3 protein. The D gene is left open where the match is weak. Some rows have no size entry. The others give once, few or many, or a class for an expanded clone.

TRBJ1-4	many	TRBV4-2	-	TGTGCCAGCAGCCCCACAGGGACCTATGAAAAACTGTTTTTT	CASSPTGTYEKLFF
TRBJ2-3	many	TRBV6-5	TRBD2	TGTGCCAGCACCTCCCCCGGGACTAGCGGGGGGGTGGGTACGCAGTATTTT	CASTSPGTSGGVGTQYF
TRBJ2-5	-	TRBV4-3	-	TGCGCCAGCAGCCACGATTCCGGGGGTCGTGCTTCCCAGTACTTC	CASSHDSGGRASQYF
TRBJ2-1	-	TRBV11-3	-	TGTACCAACCGCCCCCGGATTTTCGGGTACAATGAGCAGTTCTTC	CTNRPRIFGYNEQFF
TRBJ2-5	-	TRBV6-5	-	TGTACCAGGATTGATACCGGGACCGCGGGGACCCAGTACTTC	CTRIDTGTAGTQYF
TRBJ1-2	-	TRBV15	TRBD1	TGTACCACCAGCAGAGACAGGGTCGGCTATGGCTACACCTTC	CTTSRDRVGYGYTF
TRBJ2-5	-	TRBV19	TRBD2	TGTGCCAGTAGTATTCGACTAGCGGGAGAGTGGGAGACCCAGTACTTC	CASSIRLAGEWETQYF
TRBJ2-5	once	TRBV11-3	TRBD1	TGTGCCAGCAGTGGGACAGGCCAAGAGACCAAGTACTTC	CASSGTGQETKYF
TRBJ2-1	-	TRBV11-2	-	TGTACCAGCAGCCTCCGTCCAAGCTCCTACAATGATCAGTTCTTC	CTSSLRPSSYNDQFF
TRBJ2-3	-	TRBV6-1	-	TGTGCCAGCAAGATTTCAGATACGCAGTATTTT	CASKISDTQYF
TRBJ2-2	-	TRBV6-1	TRBD1	TGTACCAGCAGACAGGGGCTAAACACCGGGGAGCTGTTTTTT	CTSRQGLNTGELFF
TRBJ1-1	many	TRBV5-1	-	TGTGCCAGCAGTTTGGAGGGGGCTGAAGCTTTCTTT	CASSLEGAEAFF
TRBJ2-7	-	TRBV6-2/TRBV6-3	-	TGTGTCAGCAGTTACTCGGACACCTACGAGCAGCACTTC	CVSSYSDTYEQHF
TRBJ2-1	-	TRBV5-1	-	TGCGCCAGCAGCTTGTGGAGGGGCCTCCCCAATGAGCAGTTCTTC	CASSLWRGLPNEQFF
TRBJ2-1	many	TRBV20-1	TRBD2	TGCAGTGCTGGGACTAGCGGGAGAAGGTCCTACAATGAGCAGTTCTTC	CSAGTSGRRSYNEQFF
TRBJ1-4	-	TRBV5-4	TRBD1	TGTGCCAGCAACCCGGGACAGGGGAATGAAAAACTGTTTTTT	CASNPGQGNEKLFF
TRBJ2-1	-	TRBV20-1	TRBD2	TGCAGTGCCAACCCTCGGACTACCGGGGGGGGCAATGAACAGTTCTTC	CSANPRTTGGGNEQFF
TRBJ1-2	-	TRBV6-5	-	TGTGCCAGCAGTTACGGCAGCTATGGCTACACCTTC	CASSYGSYGYTF
TRBJ1-5	-	TRBV6-1	TRBD1	TGTGCCAGCAGTGAAACACAGGGGGCAGGATTGCTCCAGCATTTT	CASSETQGAGLLQHF
TRBJ1-4	-	TRBV20-1	-	TGCAGTGCTCCCTGGGGAGGGGGGGGGGAAAAACTGTTTTTT	CSAPWGGGGEKLFF
TRBJ2-7	-	TRBV29-1	TRBD1	TGCAGCGTTCAAGCCCGGACAGGGGGTGGAGAAGACGAGCAGTACTTC	CSVQARTGGGEDEQYF
TRBJ2-7	many	TRBV11-2	TRBD1	TGTGCCAGCAGCCTTATGCCGGGACAGGGGCCCTACGAGCAGTACTTC	CASSLMPGQGPYEQYF
TRBJ2-3	-	TRBV20-1	TRBD1	TGCAATGCTAGCCGGCCAGACAGGGCGGCAGATATGCAGTGTTTT	CNASRPDRAADMQCF
TRBJ2-3	-	TRBV7-9	TRBD2	TGTGCCATCAGCTCAGGGACTAACCTTTATAGTACAGATACGCAGTATTTT	CAISSGTNLYSTDTQYF
TRBJ1-2	-	TRBV2	-	TGTGCCAGCAGTCCGGGGAGGGATGGGGGCTACACCTTC	CASSPGRDGGYTF
TRBJ2-7	-	TRBV12-3/TRBV12-4	-	TGTACCAGCAGTTTGCCAGGGTGGGAGCAGTACTTC	CTSSLPGWEQYF
TRBJ2-7	-	TRBV12-3/TRBV12-4	TRBD2	TGTGCCAGGAGTCCTATAGCGGGGGGGCCCAGCTCCTACGAGCAGTACTTC	CARSPIAGGPSSYEQYF
TRBJ1-2	once	TRBV20-1	-	TGCAGTGCCACAACAACATGGGAGGGTGGCTACACCTTC	CSATTTWEGGYTF
TRBJ1-1	once	TRBV7-9	-	TGTGCCAACAGCTTAGGTCCGGGTTCGTCTACTGAAGCTTTCTTT	CANSLGPGSSTEAFF
TRBJ2-7	-	TRBV29-1	-	TGCAGCGTTGCCTCCGTGCAGGGGCCTTCCTACGAGCAGTACTTC	CSVASVQGPSYEQYF
TRBJ2-7	many	TRBV20-1	-	TGCAGTGCTACGGCGGAGTCCCATTCCTACGAGCAGTACTTC	CSATAESHSYEQYF
TRBJ2-1	-	TRBV6-6	-	TGTGCCAGCATCCCTGGCAGCACCCTCTCCTACTATGAGCAGCTCTTC	CASIPGSTLSYYEQLF
TRBJ1-2	once	TRBV7-9	-	TGTGCCAGCAGCTCGTTTGATGGGGGCTACACCTTC	CASSSFDGGYTF
TRBJ1-1	many	TRBV4-3	TRBD1	TGCGCCAGCAGCAGGACGTACAGGGGGAACACTGAAGCTTTCTTT	CASSRTYRGNTEAFF
TRBJ1-1	few	TRBV6-6	-	TGTGCCACCAATTGGGGGCCCATGAACACTGAAGCTTTCTTT	CATNWGPMNTEAFF
TRBJ1-5	-	TRBV5-4	-	TGTACCAGCAGCTTTTTTGGGGGAATCAATCAGCCCCAGCATTTT	CTSSFFGGINQPQHF
TRBJ2-7	-	TRBV20-1	-	TGCAGTGCTAGAATTCTACAGGCGGGTTACGAGCAGTACTTC	CSARILQAGYEQYF
TRBJ2-3	medium-sized	TRBV6-6	TRBD1	TGTGCCAGCAGTTACCTGGGACAGAGCACAGATACGCAGTATTTT	CASSYLGQSTDTQYF
TRBJ2-7	-	TRBV29-1	TRBD1	TGCAACACAAAAAGGGACAGGAGGTCGACGGAGCAGTACTTC	CNTKRDRRSTEQYF
TRBJ2-1	-	TRBV7-8	TRBD2	TGTGCCAGCAGCCCGTGGACTAGCGGGAGCAATGAGCATTTCTTC	CASSPWTSGSNEHFF
TRBJ2-5	-	TRBV5-1	TRBD1	TGCGCCAGCAGCTGGTCGGGACAGATCCAAGAGACCCAGTACTTC	CASSWSGQIQETQYF
TRBJ1-3	-	TRBV4-1	-	TGCGCCAGCAGCCAAGATGTGGGAAATGCGAGGGTTTCGTACACCATATATTTT	CASSQDVGNARVSYTIYF
TRBJ1-1	-	TRBV5-4	TRBD1	TGTGTCAGCAGCGGGCGGACAGGGCTTGTGAACACTGAAGCTTTCTTT	CVSSGRTGLVNTEAFF
TRBJ1-6	once	TRBV11-2	-	TGTGCCAGCAGCTTACCCCCAGGTGGAAATACTAGATCGTCACCCCTCCACTTT	CASSLPPGGNTRSSPLHF
TRBJ2-7	-	TRBV10-1	TRBD2	TGCGCCAGCAGTGAGGCCACCCGGGCGGGGGGCGACGAGCAGTACTTC	CASSEATRAGGDEQYF
TRBJ1-1	many	TRBV12-3/TRBV12-4	-	TGTGCCATACGTAAGGGGACATCCATGAACACTGAAGCTTTCTTT	CAIRKGTSMNTEAFF
TRBJ2-2	-	TRBV29-1	-	TGCAGCGTTCAGACTGTCACTGTGGAGCTGTTTTTT	CSVQTVTVELFF
TRBJ2-7	-	TRBV20-1	-	TGCAGTGCTCCCCGTGGAGAACGGGAGCAGTACTTC	CSAPRGEREQYF
TRBJ2-1	-	TRBV28	-	TGTGAAAGCACAGCGTCTAGTGGGAGAGAATGGGAGCAGTTCTTC	CESTASSGREWEQFF
TRBJ1-2	-	TRBV7-9	-	TGTGCCAGCAGCCGACGGATTTCGAGCGAGGAGTACACCTTC	CASSRRISSEEYTF
TRBJ2-3	-	TRBV6-2/TRBV6-3	-	TGTGCCAGCAGGAGCCGGCTAGAGGGGGGAAATACGCAGTGTTTT	CASRSRLEGGNTQCF
TRBJ2-5	few	TRBV20-1	-	TGCAGTGCTAGACCCGGGACTCAAGAGACCCAGTACTTC	CSARPGTQETQYF
TRBJ2-3	-	TRBV29-1	TRBD1	TGTAGCGCCTTAACAGGGGTCCGGACAGATACGCAGTTTTTT	CSALTGVRTDTQFF
TRBJ1-5	many	TRBV12-3/TRBV12-4	TRBD1	TGTGCCAGCAGTAGGACAGGGGGCAATCAGCCCCAGCATTTT	CASSRTGGNQPQHF
TRBJ1-2	-	TRBV30	-	TGTGCCTGGAGCCCCGTGACGGACTATGGTTACACCTTC	CAWSPVTDYGYTF
TRBJ2-3	few	TRBV5-1	TRBD2	TGCGCCAGCAGCAGAGGACTAGCGGGAGGCTCAGATACGCAGTATTTT	CASSRGLAGGSDTQYF
TRBJ2-3	few	TRBV4-3	TRBD2	TGCGCCAGCAGCCAAGCCCCAGCGGGAGGGCCTAATCCAGATACGCAGTATTTT	CASSQAPAGGPNPDTQYF